This is a list of T cell receptor beta chains from one sample in a study of OX40 agonist ivuxolimab in advanced cancers. TCRdb's table, derived via immunoSEQ multiplex PCR, lists solely in-frame clones and lacks some. The sample has 98,000 or so clones; roughly nine tenths are singletons. The specimen comprised CD4+ or CD8+ T cells sorted from blood, sampled in a trial of the OX40 agonist ivuxolimab. The receptor source for this set is an adult with an advanced solid tumor such as melanoma, head and neck, liver or kidney cancer. Each CDR3 is given with its conserved first and last residue. The D gene is left open where the match is weak. A clone size is listed for some rows: how often the clone was seen (once, few, many), or a class if it is expanded.

.	TRBJ2-1	TRBV27	.	CASSSTTEGGHEQFF	TGTGCCAGCAGTTCGACCACAGAGGGCGGGCATGAGCAGTTCTTC
once	TRBJ2-3	TRBV5-1	.	CASSLWGVTDTQYF	TGCGCCAGCAGCTTGTGGGGGGTAACAGATACGCAGTATTTT
few	TRBJ1-5	TRBV18	TRBD1	CASSNTGAHNQPQHF	TGTGCCAGCTCAAACACAGGGGCCCACAATCAGCCCCAGCATTTT
.	TRBJ2-5	TRBV20-1	.	CSARDGETQYF	TGCAGTGCTAGAGATGGGGAGACCCAGTACTTC
.	TRBJ1-2	TRBV19	TRBD1	CASISTGDYGYTF	TGTGCCAGTATTTCGACAGGGGACTATGGCTACACCTTC
.	TRBJ2-6	TRBV10-2	.	CASTGANVLTF	TGCGCCAGCACTGGGGCCAACGTCCTGACTTTC
.	TRBJ2-2	TRBV6-1	.	CARRLRRGPAGELFF	TGTGCCAGACGGCTAAGGAGAGGGCCCGCCGGGGAGCTGTTTTTT
.	TRBJ2-1	TRBV7-9	.	CASSLRTLSDEQFF	TGTGCCAGCAGCCTACGGACTCTCTCCGATGAGCAGTTCTTC
.	TRBJ2-7	TRBV28	.	CASSSPTGFGEQYF	TGTGCCAGCAGTTCCCCGACGGGGTTTGGCGAGCAGTACTTC
.	TRBJ2-1	TRBV9	TRBD1	CASSRGTGGWNEQFF	TGTGCCAGCAGCAGAGGGACAGGGGGCTGGAATGAGCAGTTCTTC
.	TRBJ2-5	TRBV7-9	.	CASSSLETQYF	TGTGCCAGCAGCTCACTAGAGACCCAGTACTTC
.	TRBJ1-1	TRBV28	TRBD1	CASSFRQGRGGTEAFF	TGTGCCAGCAGTTTCCGACAGGGGAGGGGGGGCACTGAAGCTTTCTTT
.	TRBJ1-1	TRBV30	.	CAWRRGKLDRLVTEAFF	TGTGCCTGGAGGAGGGGAAAACTTGACAGGCTGGTCACTGAAGCTTTCTTT
.	TRBJ1-5	TRBV4-1	.	CASSQDSGTLYQPQHF	TGCGCCAGCAGCCAAGATTCGGGGACACTCTATCAGCCCCAGCATTTT
.	TRBJ1-4	TRBV2	TRBD1	CASMSQGGAGEKLFF	TGTGCCAGCATGTCTCAGGGGGGCGCTGGCGAAAAACTGTTTTTT
.	TRBJ1-2	TRBV19	.	CASSTQTVYGYTF	TGTGCCAGTAGTACCCAGACAGTCTATGGCTACACCTTC
.	TRBJ1-2	TRBV6-5	TRBD1	CASSQTGALNYGYTF	TGTGCCAGCAGTCAAACAGGGGCCCTTAACTATGGCTACACCTTC
.	TRBJ2-1	TRBV7-3	TRBD2	CASSPQPFLAGVNNEQFF	TGTGCCAGCAGTCCCCAACCGTTCCTAGCGGGAGTTAACAATGAGCAGTTCTTC
.	TRBJ1-5	TRBV7-2	.	CASSLAGVNQPQHF	TGTGCCAGCAGCTTAGCTGGGGTCAATCAGCCCCAGCATTTT
.	TRBJ1-1	TRBV6-5	.	CASKDSSMNTEAFF	TGTGCCAGCAAAGACAGTTCGATGAACACTGAAGCTTTCTTT
.	TRBJ1-1	TRBV28	.	CASSFRGITEAFF	TGTGCCAGCAGTTTTCGGGGGATCACTGAAGCTTTCTTT
.	TRBJ1-2	TRBV5-5	.	CASSQSQVIKNYGYTF	TGTGCCAGCAGCCAGTCACAGGTTATCAAGAACTATGGCTACACCTTC
.	TRBJ2-6	TRBV5-6	.	CASSLVGNSGANVLTF	TGTGCCAGCAGCTTGGTAGGCAATTCTGGGGCCAACGTCCTGACTTTC
.	TRBJ1-4	TRBV7-4	TRBD1	CASSSYGLGTGGLSATNEKLFF	TGTGCCAGCAGCTCCTATGGGTTGGGGACAGGGGGCCTTTCCGCAACTAATGAAAAACTGTTTTTT
.	TRBJ2-6	TRBV4-1	TRBD1	CASSQDPGRGRPGANVLTF	TGCGCCAGCAGCCAAGATCCGGGCAGGGGGCGCCCTGGGGCCAACGTCCTGACTTTC
.	TRBJ1-5	TRBV2	.	CASSEARGRNQPQHF	TGTGCCAGCAGTGAAGCCCGGGGGCGAAATCAGCCCCAGCATTTT
.	TRBJ2-3	TRBV28	.	CASSLASLGTDTQYF	TGTGCCAGCAGTTTGGCATCGCTCGGCACAGATACGCAGTATTTT
.	TRBJ1-5	TRBV28	.	CASSLNDRNQPQHF	TGTGCCAGCAGTTTAAACGACCGCAATCAGCCCCAGCATTTT
.	TRBJ2-2	TRBV4-2	.	CASSQVFSQGGPGELFF	TGTGCCAGCAGCCAAGTCTTCTCTCAGGGTGGGCCCGGGGAGCTGTTTTTT
once	TRBJ2-7	TRBV28	TRBD1	CASSPPGTGIYEQYF	TGTGCCAGCAGCCCCCCCGGGACAGGGATTTACGAGCAGTACTTC
once	TRBJ2-2	TRBV6-5	.	CASVADNTGELFF	TGTGCCAGCGTCGCGGATAACACCGGGGAGCTGTTTTTT
.	TRBJ2-7	TRBV7-2	TRBD2	CASSTTSGRVEQYF	TGTGCCAGCAGCACGACTAGCGGGAGAGTCGAGCAGTACTTC
.	TRBJ1-2	TRBV28	TRBD1	CAIGLDRGRPSSDGYTF	TGTGCCATAGGATTGGACAGGGGGCGACCCTCTTCGGATGGCTACACCTTC
.	TRBJ2-7	TRBV6-5	.	CASIPARGSYEQYF	TGTGCCAGCATCCCGGCGAGGGGATCCTACGAGCAGTACTTC
.	TRBJ2-7	TRBV19	.	CASSIEGPQRSYEQYF	TGTGCCAGTAGTATAGAGGGACCCCAGCGTAGCTACGAGCAGTACTTC
.	TRBJ1-1	TRBV25-1	.	CASRDFQNTEAFF	TGTGCCAGCAGGGACTTCCAGAACACTGAAGCTTTCTTT
.	TRBJ2-5	TRBV27	TRBD2	CASIPGGIDRETQYF	TGTGCCAGCATCCCGGGAGGTATCGACCGAGAGACCCAGTACTTC
.	TRBJ2-7	TRBV2	.	CASSAGGSTEEQYF	TGTGCCAGCAGTGCTGGCGGCTCTACTGAGGAGCAGTACTTC
few	TRBJ2-1	TRBV7-9	TRBD2	CAILAGDDNEQFF	TGTGCCATCCTAGCGGGAGATGATAATGAGCAGTTCTTC
.	TRBJ2-1	TRBV5-1	.	CASSLVGGNEQFF	TGCGCCAGCAGCTTGGTAGGGGGCAATGAGCAGTTCTTC
.	TRBJ1-1	TRBV10-3	.	CATGEASTEAFF	TGTGCCACCGGCGAGGCGAGCACTGAAGCTTTCTTT
.	TRBJ2-5	TRBV20-1	.	CSASTETQYF	TGCAGTGCTAGCACAGAGACCCAGTACTTC
.	TRBJ1-2	TRBV10-3	TRBD1	CAISSGGPDSYTF	TGTGCCATCAGTTCAGGGGGCCCGGATTCCTACACCTTC
.	TRBJ1-1	TRBV11-3	TRBD1	CASSLDLDRGSEGTFF	TGTGCCAGCAGCTTAGACCTAGACAGGGGCTCAGAAGGAACTTTCTTT
.	TRBJ2-7	TRBV28	TRBD1	CASSTPGQGYYEQYF	TGTGCCAGCAGTACTCCGGGACAGGGGTACTACGAGCAGTACTTC
once	TRBJ2-3	TRBV19	.	CASGEDRFSTDTQYF	TGTGCCAGTGGGGAAGATAGGTTCAGCACAGATACGCAGTATTTT
few	TRBJ2-7	TRBV6-6	.	CASSYRPDTGSYEQYF	TGTGCCAGCAGTTACCGGCCTGATACGGGCAGCTACGAGCAGTACTTC
.	TRBJ2-7	TRBV10-3	.	CAISEGQISYEQYF	TGTGCCATCAGTGAAGGACAGATATCCTACGAGCAGTACTTC
once	TRBJ2-3	TRBV6-5	TRBD2	CASKVQAGVRDTQYF	TGTGCCAGCAAAGTGCAAGCGGGGGTTCGGGATACGCAGTATTTT
.	TRBJ2-3	TRBV6-1	TRBD2	CASSEGRELRTDTQYF	TGTGCCAGCAGTGAAGGGCGGGAGCTCCGAACAGATACGCAGTATTTT
.	TRBJ2-7	TRBV19	.	CASSIEGRVDEQYF	TGTGCCAGTAGTATAGAGGGGAGAGTCGACGAGCAGTACTTC
.	TRBJ2-3	TRBV7-2	.	CASSLWGEAGGTDTQYF	TGTGCCAGCAGCTTATGGGGAGAAGCCGGAGGCACAGATACGCAGTATTTT
.	TRBJ2-7	TRBV29-1	TRBD2	CSVSGLAGGSYEQYF	TGCAGCGTTTCCGGACTAGCGGGAGGCAGCTACGAGCAGTACTTC
few	TRBJ2-2	TRBV5-1	TRBD2	CASSGLAGERGELFF	TGCGCCAGCAGTGGACTAGCGGGAGAAAGGGGGGAGCTGTTTTTT
.	TRBJ2-7	TRBV18	.	CASSGLVGEQYF	TGTGCCAGCTCAGGACTGGTCGGCGAGCAGTACTTC